This T cell receptor (beta chain) derives from a study of beta chain features in type 1 diabetes. The study, taken as a whole, reports: Significant though moderate, a shortening of TCRB CDR3s appeared in all four CD4+ subsets of Type 1 diabetes patients.

Trimming cost V 1 base and J 4 bases, with 11 bases left between them. Germline lookup yields CDR1 LGHNA and CDR2 YNFKEQ. The CDR3 contains 16 residues. All of the isolated RNA was reverse transcribed, so expressed TCRB transcripts were sequenced. Clones were sequenced by immunoSEQ multiplex PCR, and TCRdb holds only the in-frame ones, with some missing. In the table there are 600,000 to 750,000 clones, under 15% of which are singletons. Of note for this clone: Antigen unknown.

Sequencing was done on a sample of naive CD4+ T cells from blood. The rearrangement uses TRBV4-2 and TRBJ2-6; D is ambiguous. This clonotype originated in a man aged 30 to 39 with type 1 diabetes. The CDR3 sequence is CASSQVGVTGANVLTF. In DNA form, the CDR3 reads TGTGCCAGCAGCCAAGTCGGCGTCACCGGGGCCAACGTCCTGACTTTC.